This is a list of T cell receptor beta chains from one sample in a study of molecular identifiers for immune sequencing clone quantification. TCRdb re-called the PCR reads through MiXCR, storing one row per CDR3 protein. The sample yields over 50,000 distinct CDR3 sequences, just over 35% seen once. Sequenced: naive CD8+ T cells from blood, with Jurkat cell RNA spiked in. These receptors were obtained from a human donor in good health. Some libraries in this study had Jurkat cell RNA spiked in. Each CDR3 is given with its conserved first and last residue. Each record gives: V gene, D gene, clone size, J gene, CDR3 DNA, CDR3 protein. D genes are given only for firm matches. Part of the rows lack a size; the others show once, few, many or a class for expanded clones.

v_gene: TRBV4-1
d_gene: NA
abundance: NA
j_gene: TRBJ2-1
CDR3nt: TGCGCCAGCAGCGACCGATCCCCACCCAATGAGCAGTTCTTC
CDR3aa: CASSDRSPPNEQFF

v_gene: TRBV28
d_gene: NA
abundance: NA
j_gene: TRBJ2-1
CDR3nt: TGTGCCAGCAGTTTGATCCAGGACTACAATGAGCAGTTCTTC
CDR3aa: CASSLIQDYNEQFF

v_gene: TRBV12-3/TRBV12-4
d_gene: TRBD1
abundance: many
j_gene: TRBJ1-5
CDR3nt: TGTGCCAGCAGTTTGTTTGGAGACAGGGAGACTCAGCCCCAGCATTTT
CDR3aa: CASSLFGDRETQPQHF

v_gene: TRBV2
d_gene: NA
abundance: many
j_gene: TRBJ1-5
CDR3nt: TGTGCCAGCAGTCCCCAGTGGGATAGCAATCAGCCCCAGCATTTT
CDR3aa: CASSPQWDSNQPQHF

v_gene: TRBV2
d_gene: TRBD2
abundance: few
j_gene: TRBJ2-1
CDR3nt: TGTGCCAGCAGGGAGACTAGCGGGAGTACAGATGAGCAGTTCTTC
CDR3aa: CASRETSGSTDEQFF

v_gene: TRBV27
d_gene: TRBD2
abundance: NA
j_gene: TRBJ2-3
CDR3nt: TGTGCCAGCAGTCCTAAGGCTAGCGGGAGGGGAGATACGCAGTATTTT
CDR3aa: CASSPKASGRGDTQYF

v_gene: TRBV7-9
d_gene: NA
abundance: few
j_gene: TRBJ1-1
CDR3nt: TGTGCCAGCAGCTTAGGGAACAGTGGCACTGAAGCTTTCTTT
CDR3aa: CASSLGNSGTEAFF

v_gene: TRBV7-2
d_gene: NA
abundance: many
j_gene: TRBJ2-7
CDR3nt: TGTGCCAGCAGCGCTGGGACTGGCTCCTACGAGCAGTACTTC
CDR3aa: CASSAGTGSYEQYF

v_gene: TRBV19
d_gene: NA
abundance: many
j_gene: TRBJ2-7
CDR3nt: TGTGCCAGTAGTATAGGGCCAGGGAGCTCCTACGAGCAGTACTTC
CDR3aa: CASSIGPGSSYEQYF

v_gene: TRBV6-2/TRBV6-3
d_gene: NA
abundance: few
j_gene: TRBJ2-7
CDR3nt: TGTGCCAGCAGTTATGGGGGGCACGAGCAGTACTTC
CDR3aa: CASSYGGHEQYF

v_gene: TRBV11-2
d_gene: TRBD2
abundance: NA
j_gene: TRBJ2-1
CDR3nt: TGTGCCAGCAGCACCGGGACTAGAGGTGAGCAGTTCTTC
CDR3aa: CASSTGTRGEQFF

v_gene: TRBV6-5
d_gene: NA
abundance: NA
j_gene: TRBJ2-2
CDR3nt: TGTGCCAGCAGTTACTCGGCCGCGGCAGGGGCCCGCACCGGGGAGCTGTTTTTT
CDR3aa: CASSYSAAAGARTGELFF

v_gene: TRBV6-5
d_gene: NA
abundance: few
j_gene: TRBJ2-2
CDR3nt: TGTGCCAGCAGTCCATCGACAGGGAACACCGGGGAGCTGTTTTTT
CDR3aa: CASSPSTGNTGELFF

v_gene: TRBV28
d_gene: NA
abundance: NA
j_gene: TRBJ2-5
CDR3nt: TGTGCCAGCAGTTTATCCCTACAGGGCCCAGAGACCCAGTACTTC
CDR3aa: CASSLSLQGPETQYF

v_gene: TRBV6-2/TRBV6-3
d_gene: NA
abundance: NA
j_gene: TRBJ2-7
CDR3nt: TGTGCCAGCAGTTACTCGATCTACGAGCAGTACTTC
CDR3aa: CASSYSIYEQYF

v_gene: TRBV13
d_gene: TRBD1
abundance: NA
j_gene: TRBJ2-7
CDR3nt: TGTGCCAGCAGCTTAGAGGGGACAGGATCCTACGAGCAGTACTTC
CDR3aa: CASSLEGTGSYEQYF